What follows is one TCR beta chain and its context. Antigen unknown. The CDR3 is made up of 13 amino acids. Germline V gene data show CDR1 as MNHNS and CDR2 as SASEGT. V dropped 4 bases and J dropped 7 bases, with 11 bases sitting between them. This record comes from a study of cytomegalovirus exposure and HLA in healthy donors. Study-level results: The dataset shows that most TCR sequences were rare, while some public TCRs occurred in many donors. In terms of immune exposure information, only CMV serostatus was available. A previous analysis found most TCR beta V segments productive roughly 87% or roughly 30% of the time.

Each donor was nominally healthy when sampled (though unrecorded immune exposures were likely). PCR was performed using 60 Vbeta and 13 Jbeta primers. Assay used: immunoSEQ multiplex PCR; TCRdb lists only in-frame clones, some missing. The table lists approximately 190,000 clones, 81% of them singletons. The chain employs TRBV6-1 and TRBJ1-5, with a weak D call TRBD1 (5 bases). The sequence came from a man between 35 and 55 years old in good health and CMV-seropositive. Sequencing was carried out using PBMCs. The CDR3 bases are TGTGCCAGCAGTGGGGCAGGGTTCCAGCCCCAGCATTTT. Amino acids: CASSGAGFQPQHF.